This T cell receptor beta chain was identified in a study of beta chain features in type 1 diabetes. General study results and limits: Small HLA sub-analyses could not settle whether HLA shapes TCRB rearrangement. Shorter TCRB CDR3s, moderately but significantly so, marked every one of the four CD4+ subsets in Type 1 diabetes patients. TCRB repertoires of naive, central memory and Treg cells appeared more similar among patients than among healthy donors.

What was sequenced were expressed TCRB transcripts, since all of the isolated RNA had been reverse transcribed. Sequenced by immunoSEQ multiplex PCR; TCRdb stores in-frame clones only, minus some. Of hundreds of thousands of clones in the sample, more than 13% are singletons; the top ten hold approximately 0.042%. This clone was detected a few times. Its antigen is undetermined. Other DNA sequences in this sample translate to the same CDR3. This CDR3 spans 11 amino acids. The V gene lost 0 bases and the J gene lost 5 bases, with 4 bases spanning the gap. CDR1 and CDR2 from the germline V gene are GTSNPN and SVGIG (reference sequence).

This receptor was identified in a man aged 18-30 years with type 1 diabetes. Sequenced input: naive CD4+ T cells from blood. The V and J genes are TRBV30 and TRBJ1-2, with D uncertain. The CDR3, as DNA: TGTGCCTGGAGTGTAGGGTATGGCTACACCTTC. It yields the protein CAWSVGYGYTF.